These 5 T cell receptor beta chains share one sample of origin, sequenced in a study of blood T cell repertoires in COVID-19. Profiling relied on immunoSEQ multiplex PCR, and the TCRdb table lists in-frame clones only, not all of them. Seen here are 310,000 or so clones, nearly 90% observed once, and the top ten hold 1.7%. The sequenced sample was PBMCs or T cells enriched from blood (not recorded which). These receptors came from a young woman with acute COVID-19.

The chain is built from TRBV7-3 and TRBJ2-3, with 7 bases identical to TRBD2. The germline CDR1 and CDR2 sequences are SGHTA and FQGTGA. V shed 1 base, J shed 5 bases, and the junction held 6 bases outside the gene matches. The CDR3 spans 15 residues. CDR3 DNA sequence: TGTGCCAGCAGCTTAAGCGGGAGAAGCCAAGATACGCAGTATTTT. It codes for CASSLSGRSQDTQYF.

The chain couples TRBV6-6 to TRBJ2-6, with 7 positions matching TRBD1. This CDR3 region has 16 residues. V shed 2 bases and J 2 bases; nucleotides not matched to a gene: 3. Germline CDR1 and CDR2: MNHNY and SVGAGI (reference sequence). The CDR3 is CASSYLGTAGANVLTF. As DNA, the CDR3 is TGTGCCAGCAGTTACCTGGGGACAGCTGGGGCCAACGTCCTGACTTTC.

The CDR3 loop reads CATSDRTFYEQYF. CDR3 sequence (DNA): TGTGCCACCTCGGACAGAACCTTCTACGAGCAGTACTTC. The gene calls are TRBV5-4 and TRBJ2-7; tentative D call: TRBD1 (6 bases). Per germline, CDR1 SGHNT and CDR2 YYREEE (reference sequence). The length of the CDR3 is 13 residues. The V end was cut by 9 bases, the J end by 3 bases, with 16 bases between.

This rearrangement joins TRBV18 to TRBJ2-1; 10 bases line up with TRBD2. The CDR3 extends over 16 amino acids. Germline CDR1 and CDR2: KGHSH and LQKENI. Trimming removed 3 bases from V and 0 bases from J; junction bases left unmatched: 2. CDR3 in DNA: TGTGCCAGCTCACCCTCTAGCGGGAGCTCCTACAATGAGCAGTTCTTC. Amino acids: CASSPSSGSSYNEQFF.

The chain recombines TRBV7-8 with TRBJ1-5, with a possible D match to TRBD1 (6 bases). Trimming cost V 5 bases and J 4 bases, with 12 bases left between them. CDR1 and CDR2 from the germline V gene are SGHVS and FQNEAQ. The CDR3 contains 14 residues. CDR3 nucleotide sequence: TGTGCCAGCAGCCAAGACAGGTCAAATCAGCCCCAGCATTTT. Protein: CASSQDRSNQPQHF.